One sample yielded the 15 T cell receptor beta chains listed below, sequenced in a study of T cells in Graves' hyperthyroidism and ophthalmopathy. What was amplified from RNA transcripts were TCR beta CDR3 regions. TCR CDR3 regions were first amplified by RT-PCR with HTBI primers. Via MiXCR, TCRdb re-called the multiplex PCR reads, giving one row per CDR3 protein. The sample consists of around 520,000 distinct CDR3 sequences, 14% of them appearing once. The material sequenced was blood. Every receptor here comes from a woman in her 40s with Graves' hyperthyroidism.

This sequence joins TRBV29-1 and TRBJ2-1; 7 nucleotides match TRBD2. Germline trimming cut 7 bases from V and 0 bases from J; bases unmatched to any gene: 9. Germline assignment: CDR1 SQVTM and CDR2 ANQGSEA. The CDR3 loop spans 15 amino acids. CDR3 protein: CSAEGGLGSYNEQFF. CDR3 sequence (DNA): TGCAGCGCCGAGGGTGGACTAGGCTCCTACAATGAGCAGTTCTTC.

The chain is built from TRBV2 and TRBJ2-1, with a tentative D call TRBD2 (6 bases). CDR1 is SNHLY, CDR2 FYNNEI, per germline. The CDR3 is made up of 11 amino acids. Trimming stripped 10 bases from V and 7 bases from J, with 11 bases between. CDR3 nucleotide sequence: TGTGCCATCGGCGCGGGGAATGAGCAGTTCTTC. Its protein is CAIGAGNEQFF.

This clonotype was detected ten times or more. The rearrangement uses TRBV5-1 and TRBJ1-1; 8 positions agree with TRBD1. In germline, CDR1 is SGHRS, CDR2 YFSETQ. The junction had 12 bases not matched to a gene; V was cut back by 7 bases and J by 4 bases. This CDR3 has 15 residues. The CDR3 reads CASSRGQGLLTEAFF. In nucleotides, the CDR3 is TGCGCCAGCTCACGAGGACAGGGTCTTCTCACTGAAGCTTTCTTT.

As for this clonotype: A much larger clone differs from this one at a single base, so this may be a read error. V and J are TRBV5-1 and TRBJ1-2; D is unclear. The CDR3 consists of 13 residues. The germline gives CDR1 SGHRS, CDR2 YFSETQ. Trimming shortened V by 4 bases and J by 7 bases, and 14 bases separated the two germline ends. The CDR3 DNA sequence: TGCGCCAGCAGCCACGGACCTTCTGGTGGCTACACCTTC. Amino acid sequence: CASSHGPSGGYTF.

The table lists this clonotype with many counts. This chain connects TRBV5-5 to TRBJ1-1; 7 bases map to TRBD1. Germline V gene sequence: CDR1 SGHKS, CDR2 YYEKEE (reference sequence). The CDR3 sequence is 13 residues long. V was clipped by 5 bases and J by 4 bases; unmatched bases: 5. CDR3 coding DNA: TGTGCCAGCAGGAGACAGGGAGGCACTGAAGCTTTCTTT. Amino acids: CASRRQGGTEAFF. Drawing the rest from reference TRBV5-5 and TRBJ1-1, the complete variable domain is DAGVTQSPTHLIKTRGQQVTLRCSPISGHKSVSWYQQVLGQGPQFIFQYYEKEERGRGNFPDRFSARQFPNYSSELNVNALLLGDSALYLCASRRQGGTEAFFGQGTRLTVV.

This clonotype was counted ten times or more. The limits of the CDR3 on the DNA are not certain, so only TCRdb's listed CDR3 is given. The CDR3 is CASSLRGRGLVWEWAQYF. This chain uses TRBV28 with TRBJ2-5; TRBD1 is the table's D call, not checked against the DNA. Germline V gives CDR1 MDHEN, CDR2 SYDVKM. Including both end residues, the CDR3 is 18 amino acids long.

This clonotype was seen a handful of times. J is TRBJ2-3 and V is TRBV6-1; tentatively, D is TRBD2 (6 bases). The CDR3 has 13 residues. Trimming pared 6 bases from V and 8 bases from J, leaving 15 bases between. CDR1 MNHNS and CDR2 SASEGT come from the germline V gene. CDR3 in amino acids: CASRAAGWGTQYF. The CDR3 DNA is TGTGCCAGCAGGGCCGCGGGATGGGGTACGCAGTATTTT.

This clonotype has ten or more counts. The chain uses TRBV27 and TRBJ2-3; no reliable D call. CDR1 is MNHEY, CDR2 SMNVEV, per germline (reference sequence). The CDR3 loop spans 14 amino acids. V shed 0 bases and J shed 2 bases, with 6 bases lying between them. The CDR3 here is CASSLSGITDTQYF. The CDR3, as DNA: TGTGCCAGCAGTTTATCAGGGATCACAGATACGCAGTATTTT.

This rearrangement joins TRBV29-1 to TRBJ2-7; TRBD2 matches at 13 bases. Germline-derived CDR1 and CDR2 are SQVTM and ANQGSEA. The CDR3 sequence is 18 residues long. V lost 4 bases and J lost 4; bases outside the gene matches: 16. The CDR3 here is CSVGSRTSGSPNLYEQYF. The DNA for the CDR3 is TGCAGCGTTGGAAGTCGGACTAGCGGGAGCCCAAATTTGTACGAGCAGTACTTC.

This clonotype was observed at least ten times. This sequence joins TRBV3-1 and TRBJ2-1; D is perhaps TRBD2 (6 bases). Germline V CDR1 and CDR2: LGHDT, YNNKEL (reference sequence). The V end was cut by 0 bases, the J end by 1 base, with 10 bases between. The CDR3 is 16 amino acids. The CDR3 here is CASSQEGGSSYNEQFF. The CDR3 bases are TGTGCCAGCAGCCAAGAGGGAGGTTCGTCCTACAATGAGCAGTTCTTC.

This clonotype was counted many times. The chain is built from TRBV30 and TRBJ2-1; D is undetermined. Trimming stripped 3 bases from V and 4 bases from J, with 10 bases between. CDR1 is GTSNPN and CDR2 is SVGIG in the germline V gene (reference sequence). The CDR3 spans 13 residues. CDR3 region: CAWRSPPYNEQFF. CDR3 coding DNA: TGTGCCTGGAGAAGCCCCCCATACAATGAGCAGTTCTTC.

This clonotype was recorded many times. V gene TRBV20-1 combines with J gene TRBJ2-7, with 10 bases aligning to TRBD1. Losses at the gene ends were 5 bases for V and 7 bases for J; bases not matched to a gene: 17. Looked up from germline, CDR1 is DFQATT and CDR2 is SNEGSKA (reference sequence). The CDR3 covers 16 residues. Here the CDR3 DNA reads TGCAGTGCTCCCCAAGGCACTCGGGACAGGGGACTAGAGCAGTACTTC. It is translated as CSAPQGTRDRGLEQYF.

The rearrangement uses TRBV12-5 and TRBJ2-1; 11 nucleotides agree with TRBD1. CDR3 length: 15 residues. The V segment lost 4 bases and the J segment 2 bases; nucleotides outside the gene matches: 1. CDR1 and CDR2 (germline): LGHNT, FRNRAP. The CDR3 loop reads CASGSGQGAYNEQFF. The CDR3 nucleotides are TGTGCTAGTGGTTCGGGACAGGGGGCCTACAATGAGCAGTTCTTC.

As concerns this clonotype: The junction departs from the called germline gene at one end, perhaps through a read error. The chain recombines TRBV18 with TRBJ2-2; the D gene is possibly TRBD2 (5 bases). In germline, CDR1 is KGHSH, CDR2 LQKENI. This CDR3 contains 14 residues. CDR3 sequence: CASSPREMDGELVF. The CDR3 DNA reads as TGTGCCAGCTCACCACGCGAGATGGACGGGGAGCTGGTTTTT.

Only a few counts were recorded for this clonotype. The chain employs TRBV6-5 and TRBJ1-1; D possibly corresponds to TRBD1 (6 bases). Trimming shortened V by 4 bases and J by 0 bases, and 12 bases separated the two germline ends. CDR1 is MNHEY, CDR2 SVGAGI, per germline. This CDR3 has 15 amino acids. In DNA form, the CDR3 reads TGTGCCAGCAGTTCCCAGGGGCGAATGAACACTGAAGCTTTCTTT. Amino acid sequence: CASSSQGRMNTEAFF.